Here is one T cell receptor beta chain with its context. Primers included in the PCR were 60 Vbeta and 13 Jbeta primers. Produced via immunoSEQ multiplex PCR; TCRdb's table is partial and in-frame only. The table includes over 150,000 clones, 55% to 80% detected once. From germline, CDR1 is SGHRS and CDR2 YFSETQ. The V end was cut by 7 bases, the J end by 0 bases, with 10 bases between. CDR3 length: 14 residues. These data come from a study of cytomegalovirus exposure and HLA in healthy donors. This chain links TRBV5-1 with TRBJ2-2, with TRBD2 as a possible D gene (6 bases). The specimen sequenced was PBMCs. The receptor was derived from a woman between 18 and 30 years old in good health and CMV-seropositive. The CDR3 nucleotides are TGCGCCAGCGGGGCGGGGCCGAACACCGGGGAGCTGTTTTTT. This sequence encodes CASGAGPNTGELFF. Together with reference TRBV5-1 and TRBJ2-2, the CDR3 gives the full variable domain: KAGVTQTPRYLIKTRGQQVTLSCSPISGHRSVSWYQQTPGQGLQFLFEYFSETQRNKGNFPGRFSGRQFSNSRSEMNVSTLELGDSALYLCASGAGPNTGELFFGEGSRLTVL.